This entry features one TCR beta chain sequence. What it binds is not known. This specimen comes from a study of PD-L1 blockade in urothelial cancer. Study in general: Patients' atezolizumab regimen, 1,200 mg intravenously every 3 weeks, began around 2014. About 90% of the roughly 29 patients were men who had bladder-origin urothelial cancer. Anywhere from 0 to 3 prior chemotherapy regimens had been received by patients. Study outcomes and limitations: Lower than median blood TCR clonality before treatment predicted better survival.

Losses at the gene ends were 3 bases for V and 6 bases for J; bases not matched to a gene: 12. Germline V gives CDR1 SGDLS, CDR2 YYNGEE. This CDR3 is 15 amino acids long. TCRdb's table, derived via immunoSEQ multiplex PCR, lists solely in-frame clones and lacks some. The repertoire has over 25,000 clones, over 60% of them found once; the top ten carry around 3.5%. Noted time point: peripheral blood 6 weeks after treatment start. This clonotype was sampled from a man aged 70-80 years with urothelial cancer. This chain links TRBV9 with TRBJ2-7, with 7 bases that match TRBD1. This material consisted of PBMCs, taken around atezolizumab (anti-PD-L1) treatment. CDR3 sequence reads: CASSAGADRAAEQYF. Here the CDR3 DNA reads TGTGCCAGCAGCGCAGGGGCCGACAGGGCGGCCGAGCAGTACTTC.